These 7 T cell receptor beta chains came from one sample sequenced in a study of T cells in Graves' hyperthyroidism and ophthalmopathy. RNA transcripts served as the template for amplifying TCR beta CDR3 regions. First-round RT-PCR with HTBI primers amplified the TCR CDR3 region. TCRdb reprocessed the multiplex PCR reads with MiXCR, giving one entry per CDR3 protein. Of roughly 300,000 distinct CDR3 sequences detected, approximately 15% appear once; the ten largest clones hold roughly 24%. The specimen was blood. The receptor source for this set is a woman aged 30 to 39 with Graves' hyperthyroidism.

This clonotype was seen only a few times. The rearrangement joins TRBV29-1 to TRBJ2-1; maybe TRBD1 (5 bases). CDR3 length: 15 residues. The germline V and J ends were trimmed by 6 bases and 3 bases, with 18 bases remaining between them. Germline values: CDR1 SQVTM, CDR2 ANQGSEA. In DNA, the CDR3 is TGCAGCGTAAGATTCACAGGAGATCTCTACAATGAGCAGTTCTTC. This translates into CSVRFTGDLYNEQFF.

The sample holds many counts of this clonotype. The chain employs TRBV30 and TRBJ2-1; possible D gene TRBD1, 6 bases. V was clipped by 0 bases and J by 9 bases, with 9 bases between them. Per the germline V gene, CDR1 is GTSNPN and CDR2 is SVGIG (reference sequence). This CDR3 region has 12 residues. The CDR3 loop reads CAWSVFRGEQFF. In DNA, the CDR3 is TGTGCCTGGAGTGTGTTCAGGGGTGAGCAGTTCTTC.

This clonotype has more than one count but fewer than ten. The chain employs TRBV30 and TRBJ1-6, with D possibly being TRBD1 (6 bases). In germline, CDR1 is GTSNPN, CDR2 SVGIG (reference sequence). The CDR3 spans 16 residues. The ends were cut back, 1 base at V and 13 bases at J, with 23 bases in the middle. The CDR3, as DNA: TGTGCCTGGAGTGGAACAGGGAACGGTGGGGCTTCTCCCCTCCACTTT. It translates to CAWSGTGNGGASPLHF.

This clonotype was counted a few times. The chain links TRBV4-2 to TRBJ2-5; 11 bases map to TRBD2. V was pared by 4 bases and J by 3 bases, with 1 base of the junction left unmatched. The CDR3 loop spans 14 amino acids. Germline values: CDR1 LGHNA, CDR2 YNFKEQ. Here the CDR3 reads CASSPGLAEETQYF. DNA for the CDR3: TGTGCCAGCAGCCCGGGACTAGCGGAAGAGACCCAGTACTTC.

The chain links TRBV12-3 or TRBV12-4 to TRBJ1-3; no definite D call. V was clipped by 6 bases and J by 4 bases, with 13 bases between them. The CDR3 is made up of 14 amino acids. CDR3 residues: CASSSTSGGNTIYF. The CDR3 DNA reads TGTGCCAGCAGCTCGACGTCGGGAGGAAACACCATATATTTT.

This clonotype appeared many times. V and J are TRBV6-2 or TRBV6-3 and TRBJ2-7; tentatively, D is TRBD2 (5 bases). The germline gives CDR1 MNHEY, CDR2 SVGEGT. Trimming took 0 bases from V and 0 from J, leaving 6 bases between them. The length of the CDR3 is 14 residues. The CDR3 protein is CASSYSSVSYEQYF. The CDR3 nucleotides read TGTGCCAGCAGTTACTCTAGCGTCTCCTACGAGCAGTACTTC.

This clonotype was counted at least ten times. Written as DNA, the CDR3 is TGTGCCAGCAGCTCTCCCCCCCGGGACACCTACGAGCAGTACTTC. Its translation is CASSSPPRDTYEQYF. The V and J genes are TRBV11-2 and TRBJ2-7, with a possible D match to TRBD1 (6 bases). The CDR3 totals 15 residues. Germline CDR1 and CDR2: SGHAT and FQNNGV. V was shortened by 4 bases and J by 2 bases, with 15 bases between the two germline ends.